This entry concerns a single T cell receptor (beta chain). Antigen specificity is unknown. This CDR3 comprises 17 residues. With V trimmed by 4 bases and J by 3 bases, 9 bases remained unmatched. Germline CDR1 SGHRS, CDR2 YFSETQ. Via MiXCR, TCRdb re-called the 5' RACE reads, giving one row per CDR3 protein. The sample lists over 50,000 distinct CDR3 sequences; approximately 24% were seen once. General study points: Tumor-infiltrating Treg TCR alpha and beta sequences overlapped most with tumor naive CD4+ T cells, then blood naive. The TCR gene usage of tumor memory CD4+ T cells clustered together with blood and lymph node memory CD4+ cells and with lymph node naive CD4+ cells.

This TCR came from a female donor with breast cancer. The J gene is TRBJ2-3, the V gene TRBV5-1; 12 nucleotides agree with TRBD2. The sample consisted of tumor-infiltrating naive CD4+ T cells sorted from the breast tumor. Specified subset: naive CD4+ T cells, CD4+CD45RA+CD25-. The CDR3 region is CASSASSGLAGTDTQYF. The DNA for the CDR3 is TGCGCCAGCAGCGCGAGTTCAGGACTAGCGGGAACAGATACGCAGTATTTT.